These T cell receptor beta chains were read from a single sample in a study of shared clonotypes between healthy human individuals. Only in-frame clones appear in the TCRdb table, and some are missing; sequencing was by immunoSEQ multiplex PCR. The sample records over a million clones, about 80% being singletons. The specimen was memory CD4+ T cells from PBMCs. These TCRs come from a man aged 18 to 30 in good health. Some clones in this sample may be carry-over from other donors' samples. CDR3s include the opening cysteine and the closing phenylalanine or tryptophan. A D gene is named only where the DNA matches it firmly. Where a row states a size, it is once, few, many or the class of an expanded clone; other rows omit it.

V gene	J gene	clone size	D gene	CDR3 protein	CDR3 DNA
TRBV7-2	TRBJ2-5	.	.	CASSLAGRNGETQYF	TGTGCCAGCAGCTTAGCGGGACGAAACGGGGAGACCCAGTACTTC
TRBV5-6	TRBJ1-5	.	.	CASSLMGGVQPQHF	TGTGCCAGCAGCTTGATGGGGGGGGTTCAGCCCCAGCATTTT
TRBV5-4	TRBJ2-7	few	TRBD1	CASSLDRGLYEQYF	TGTGCCAGCAGCTTGGACAGGGGGTTATACGAGCAGTACTTC
TRBV7-2	TRBJ2-3	.	.	CASSSRESGRTDTQYF	TGTGCCAGCAGCTCCAGGGAAAGCGGACGCACAGATACGCAGTATTTT
TRBV5-6	TRBJ2-2	.	TRBD1	CASRRGQGNTGELFF	TGTGCCAGCAGACGGGGACAGGGGAACACCGGGGAGCTGTTTTTT
TRBV28	TRBJ1-5	.	.	CASSFWQTDSNQPQHF	TGTGCCAGCAGTTTCTGGCAAACCGATAGCAATCAGCCCCAGCATTTT
TRBV5-1	TRBJ1-4	.	TRBD1	CASSLAGTGYEKLFF	TGCGCCAGCAGCTTGGCCGGGACAGGGTATGAAAAACTGTTTTTT
TRBV28	TRBJ1-5	.	.	CASSLYKGGGNQPQHF	TGTGCCAGCAGTTTATATAAAGGAGGGGGCAATCAGCCCCAGCATTTT
TRBV28	TRBJ2-4	.	.	CASSGRTILDIQYF	TGTGCCAGCAGCGGGCGAACCATCTTGGACATTCAGTACTTC
TRBV25-1	TRBJ1-2	.	.	CASSEYLGYGYTF	TGTGCCAGCAGTGAATATTTGGGGTATGGCTACACCTTC
TRBV7-2	TRBJ2-7	.	.	CASSLGWQGNYEQYF	TGTGCCAGCAGCTTAGGTTGGCAGGGAAATTACGAGCAGTACTTC
TRBV6-5	TRBJ2-7	.	.	CASRRDREQYF	TGTGCCAGCAGACGCGACAGGGAGCAGTACTTC
TRBV7-3	TRBJ2-5	.	.	CASSFDRYQETQYF	TGTGCCAGCAGCTTCGACAGATACCAAGAGACCCAGTACTTC
TRBV28	TRBJ1-5	.	.	CASSSSSPYDILSNQPQHF	TGTGCCAGCAGTTCTTCCTCACCCTATGACATCCTTAGCAATCAGCCCCAGCATTTT
TRBV2	TRBJ2-3	.	TRBD1	CASSEETGIADTQYF	TGTGCCAGCAGTGAAGAGACAGGGATTGCAGATACGCAGTATTTT